The source of this T cell receptor (beta chain) is a study of vaccination effects on CD4 cells after COVID-19. Study background: Participants completed two doses of the BNT162b2 or mRNA-1273 vaccine.

Regarding the study as a whole: Marked clonal contraction was seen in infection- and vaccine-induced clones late after vaccination.

Prior to sequencing, the ViraFEST assay stimulated PBMC with viral peptide pools, which expanded the antigen-specific CD4+ T cells. Cells that had been cultured for 9 to 10 days were the source of isolated CD4+ T cells. Negative nucleocapsid antibody tests before and after vaccination confirmed no previous SARS-CoV-2 infection. The researchers cultured roughly 2.2 million PBMC per well with 8 to 10 IU/ml IL-2 and about 10 ug/ml peptides. Germline loops: CDR1 ENHRY, CDR2 SYGVKD. This CDR3 has 15 amino acids. Trimming took 3 bases from V and 2 from J, leaving 12 bases between them. Comments on this clone: Its antigen is still unknown.

The assay was immunoSEQ multiplex PCR, and TCRdb's table has in-frame clones only and misses some. The data show 65,000 to 90,000 clones, with 78% seen just once and 10% to 13% held by the top ten. This specimen was CD4+ T cells from PBMCs cultured with SARS-CoV-2 spike peptides, taken before COVID-19 vaccination. This receptor was obtained from a human donor who received a COVID-19 vaccine. The chain links TRBV10-3 to TRBJ2-3; TRBD1 or TRBD2 may be the D gene (5 bases each). CDR3 in DNA: TGTGCCATCAGTGAACGAGGGGATTCCACAGATACGCAGTATTTT. Residues: CAISERGDSTDTQYF.